This T cell receptor beta chain was identified during a study of T cell repertoires in cytomegalovirus infection. Looking at the study overall: The authors used CMV epitopes that were HLA-C-restricted (recently identified) and HLA-B-restricted (well studied). Matching HLA type and CMV infection were both indicated by public TCR beta signatures.

With 2 bases removed from V and 1 base from J, the gap between germline ends came to 12 bases. Germline V gene sequence: CDR1 LGHNA, CDR2 YSLEER. This CDR3 has 16 residues. As for this clonotype: Its antigen is not known.

TCRdb re-derived calls from the reads in MiXCR, one entry per CDR3 protein. Among 550,000 to 700,000 distinct CDR3 sequences, about 39% were seen once, and the ten largest hold around 48%. This specimen was cultured PBMCs, taken from culture after CMV antigen stimulation. The sequence derives from a human donor in good health (CMV status not recorded). Some clones in this sample may be carry-over from other donors' samples. The rearrangement joins TRBV4-3 to TRBJ2-1, with unresolved D. The DNA for the CDR3 is TGCGCCAGCAGCCAAAGCCCGCAAATGTCCTACAATGAGCAGTTCTTC. Translation: CASSQSPQMSYNEQFF.